This record concerns one TCR beta chain sequence. As yet, its antigen is unknown. The record originates from a study of shared clonotypes between healthy human individuals. About the study: Three plates were used per donor for CD4 naive, three for CD4 memory, two for CD8 naive and one for CD8 memory. Study observations and caveats: Clonotype sharing among donors likely depends on sequencing depth. Larger richness was generally estimated for naive than memory subsets.

From germline, CDR1 is SGHTA and CDR2 FQGNSA. The CDR3 has 15 amino acids. Losses at the gene ends were 5 bases for V and 6 bases for J; bases not matched to a gene: 11. This table comes from immunoSEQ multiplex PCR, and its TCRdb copy is limited to in-frame clones, with some not included. The repertoire has 2,500,000 or so clones, 85% to 95% of them found once; the top ten carry 0.37%. The TCR originated in a man aged 18 to 29 in good health. Some clones in this sample may be carry-over from other donors' samples. The rearrangement uses TRBV7-2 and TRBJ1-2, with 8 bases that match TRBD1. The material sequenced was naive CD4+ T cells from PBMCs. Stated subset: CD45RA+ positively selected. CDR3 in DNA: TGTGCCAGCAGCCCAGCGCAGGGGGCGTGGGATGGCTACACCTTC. Translation: CASSPAQGAWDGYTF.